These 22 T cell receptor beta chains were all obtained from the same sample, sequenced in a study of tumor-infiltrating lymphocytes in localized non-small cell lung cancer. Some clones are missing from TCRdb's copy, which holds only in-frame ones; the method was immunoSEQ multiplex PCR. The sample contains 15,000 to 20,000 clones, over 70% of which appear only once. The source material was lung tumor tissue. Receptor source: a human donor with non-small cell lung cancer.

This clone was picked up a small number of times. The rearrangement uses TRBV28 and TRBJ2-7; the match to TRBD2 covers 7 bases. The CDR3 length is 18 residues. V lost 4 bases, J lost 3 bases, and 18 bases stayed unmatched. Germline CDR1 MDHEN, CDR2 SYDVKM. This chain's CDR3 is CASSYRFGFAGVRYEQYF. In nucleotides, the CDR3 is TGTGCCAGCAGTTACCGCTTTGGGTTCGCGGGGGTTCGCTACGAGCAGTACTTC.

The rearrangement joins TRBV7-2 to TRBJ2-2; no reliable D call. Germline CDR1 is SGHTA and CDR2 is FQGNSA. V lost 1 base and J 4 bases, leaving 7 bases between the germline ends. The CDR3 runs to 14 residues. In DNA form, the CDR3 reads TGTGCCAGCAGCTTAGGCCTATTCACCGGGGAGCTGTTTTTT. This gives the protein CASSLGLFTGELFF.

V usage is TRBV7-2 and J usage is TRBJ2-7, with TRBD1 identical over 8 bases. V dropped 1 base and J dropped 9; count of bases not matched to a gene: 11. Looked up from germline, CDR1 is SGHTA and CDR2 is FQGNSA. The CDR3 loop spans 15 amino acids. The chain's CDR3 is CASSLGRQGARRQYF. The CDR3 DNA is TGTGCCAGCAGCTTAGGGCGGCAGGGGGCGCGAAGGCAGTACTTC.

CDR3: CSVGPGQELYTF. CDR3 bases: TGCAGCGTTGGGCCGGGACAGGAGCTCTACACCTTC. The V call is TRBV29-1, the J call TRBJ1-2, with TRBD1 matching over 8 bases. CDR3 length equals 12 residues. Germline trimming cut 4 bases from V and 10 bases from J; bases unmatched to any gene: 8. The germline gives CDR1 SQVTM, CDR2 ANQGSEA.

The chain recombines TRBV7-2 with TRBJ2-3; 10 bases agree with TRBD2. The V segment lost 5 bases and the J segment 0 bases; nucleotides outside the gene matches: 8. This CDR3 contains 17 residues. CDR1 is SGHTA, CDR2 FQGNSA, per germline. The CDR3 protein is CASSEVSGGRSTDTQYF. CDR3 bases: TGTGCCAGCAGCGAAGTTAGCGGGGGGAGGAGCACAGATACGCAGTATTTT.

The V call is TRBV7-3, the J call TRBJ2-3; 11 bases are shared with TRBD2. Germline V gene sequence: CDR1 SGHTA, CDR2 FQGTGA. The ends lost 6 bases at V and 6 bases at J; junction bases unmatched: 11. The CDR3 runs to 16 residues. The CDR3 loop is CASSPGLAGPLDTQYF. The CDR3 DNA sequence: TGTGCCAGCAGTCCCGGACTAGCGGGCCCCTTGGATACGCAGTATTTT.

The chain uses TRBV18 and TRBJ1-2, with D possibly TRBD1 on 5 matching bases. This CDR3 region has 13 residues. The germline V and J ends were trimmed by 2 bases and 8 bases, with 12 bases remaining between them. Germline values: CDR1 KGHSH, CDR2 LQKENI. CDR3 DNA sequence: TGTGCCAGCTCACCAACAGGCTCGCGGGGCTACACCTTC. Its protein product is CASSPTGSRGYTF.

The chain recombines TRBV19 with TRBJ1-3; D gene unclear. The CDR3 has 15 amino acids. V lost 3 bases, J lost 1 base, and 10 bases lay in between. CDR1 is LNHDA and CDR2 is SQIVND in the germline V gene (reference sequence). For the CDR3, the DNA is TGTGCCAGTAGTATTAGTACGGGGTCTGGAAACACCATATATTTT. Residues: CASSISTGSGNTIYF.

The J gene is TRBJ2-5, the V gene TRBV7-2; D tentatively reads TRBD1 or TRBD2 (5 bases each). There are 15 residues in the CDR3. Trimming removed 1 base at V and 5 bases at J, with 14 bases between. CDR1 is SGHTA and CDR2 is FQGNSA in the germline V gene. The CDR3 DNA is TGTGCCAGCAGCTTAGGCGCAGGGTGGGGGGAGACCCAGTACTTC. This translates into CASSLGAGWGETQYF.

This clone has only a few counts. The J gene is TRBJ2-7, the V gene TRBV7-2; 9 bases match TRBD1. The germline CDR1 and CDR2 sequences are SGHTA and FQGNSA. The V and J ends lost 5 bases and 3 bases, in that order; junction bases with no gene match: 8. This CDR3 is built from 15 residues. CDR3 amino acids: CASSPLPGQGYEQYF. CDR3 in DNA: TGTGCCAGCAGCCCTCTCCCGGGACAGGGCTACGAGCAGTACTTC.

The chain links TRBV6-6 to TRBJ2-7, with 7 bases lining up with TRBD1. CDR1 is MNHNY, CDR2 SVGAGI, per germline (reference sequence). The CDR3 contains 12 residues. V was clipped by 8 bases and J by 2 bases; unmatched bases: 3. The CDR3 is CASSGQAYEQYF. In DNA, the CDR3 is TGTGCCAGCTCCGGACAGGCCTACGAGCAGTACTTC.

Concerning this clone: Additional DNA sequences in this sample encode the identical CDR3. The chain joins TRBV11-3 to TRBJ2-1; D may be TRBD2 (6 bases). The V end lost 1 base, the J end lost 3 bases, and 10 bases lay between the germline ends. CDR1 SGHNT and CDR2 YENEEA come from the germline V gene. This CDR3 is 15 amino acids long. CDR3: CASSLGAGGYNEQFF. CDR3 DNA: TGTGCCAGCAGCTTAGGAGCGGGCGGCTACAATGAGCAGTTCTTC.

The gene calls are TRBV7-2 and TRBJ1-6; 7 positions match TRBD1. V was pared by 1 base and J by 5 bases, with 11 bases of the junction left unmatched. The germline CDR1 and CDR2 sequences are SGHTA and FQGNSA. CDR3 length: 18 amino acids. The CDR3 nucleotides read TGTGCCAGCAGCTTAGTAGGGCAGGGGGAGGGCCATAATTCACCCCTCCACTTT. Its protein product is CASSLVGQGEGHNSPLHF.

The V and J genes are TRBV27 and TRBJ2-7; D possibly corresponds to TRBD1 (6 bases). CDR3 length: 15 amino acids. Germline CDR1 and CDR2: MNHEY and SMNVEV (reference sequence). The V end lost 5 bases, the J end lost 0 bases, and 14 bases lay between the germline ends. The CDR3 here is CASSPITGTSYEQYF. Written as DNA, the CDR3 is TGTGCCAGCAGTCCGATAACAGGGACCTCCTACGAGCAGTACTTC.

The J gene is TRBJ1-4, the V gene TRBV27, with 7 positions matching TRBD1. Germline loops: CDR1 MNHEY, CDR2 SMNVEV (reference sequence). There are 13 residues in the CDR3. With V trimmed by 5 bases and J by 7 bases, 4 bases remained unmatched. CDR3 coding DNA: TGTGCCAGCAGTGAGGGGGCAGGTGAAAAACTGTTTTTT. It codes for CASSEGAGEKLFF.

The V and J genes are TRBV4-2 and TRBJ1-2; TRBD1 matches at 11 bases. V was clipped by 5 bases and J by 6 bases; unmatched bases: 11. This CDR3 is built from 16 residues. Germline-derived CDR1 and CDR2 are LGHNA and YNFKEQ. CDR3 DNA sequence: TGTGCCAGCAGCACCGGGACAGGGGGTCCTCTGGATGGCTACACCTTC. Translated: CASSTGTGGPLDGYTF.

The chain recombines TRBV18 with TRBJ2-7; TRBD2 agrees at 11 bases. The CDR3 sequence is 16 residues long. Per germline, CDR1 KGHSH and CDR2 LQKENI. V trimming: 3 bases; J trimming: 10 bases; junction bases outside the gene matches: 14. The CDR3 sequence is CASSPSSGGLSTKQYF. As DNA, the CDR3 is TGTGCCAGCTCACCTTCTAGCGGGGGGCTATCTACGAAACAGTACTTC.

V gene TRBV28 combines with J gene TRBJ1-2; possible D gene TRBD1, 6 bases. This CDR3 is built from 12 residues. Germline CDR1 is MDHEN and CDR2 is SYDVKM. V dropped 6 bases and J dropped 4 bases, with 9 bases sitting between them. CDR3 nucleotides: TGTGCCAGCAGACCGGACAGCTATGGCTACACCTTC. Residues: CASRPDSYGYTF.

The V and J genes are TRBV6-6 and TRBJ1-2; D is possibly TRBD1 (6 bases). There are 14 residues in the CDR3. Germline V gene data show CDR1 as MNHNY and CDR2 as SVGAGI (reference sequence). V lost 4 bases, J lost 3 bases, and 12 bases lay in between. This CDR3 reads CASSSQGFDYGYTF. Here the CDR3 DNA reads TGTGCCAGCAGTTCTCAGGGGTTTGACTATGGCTACACCTTC.

In this sample, this clone turned up once. The chain joins TRBV7-9 to TRBJ1-5; D gene uncertain. CDR1 SEHNR and CDR2 FQNEAQ come from the germline V gene (reference sequence). Trimming pared 3 bases from V and 2 bases from J, leaving 5 bases between. This CDR3 spans 13 amino acids. In DNA form, the CDR3 reads TGTGCCAGCAGCTTGTCGGGCAATCAGCCCCAGCATTTT. Encoded protein: CASSLSGNQPQHF.

The chain recombines TRBV30 with TRBJ2-3; the D gene is possibly TRBD1 (5 bases). The V gene lost 5 bases and the J gene lost 5 bases, with 8 bases spanning the gap. Looked up from germline, CDR1 is GTSNPN and CDR2 is SVGIG (reference sequence). The CDR3 is made up of 11 amino acids. CDR3 coding DNA: TGTGCCTGGGGAAGGGGAGATACGCAGTATTTT. Translated: CAWGRGDTQYF.

This clone was observed once. The chain uses TRBV30 and TRBJ1-1, with a possible D match to TRBD1 (5 bases). From germline, CDR1 is GTSNPN and CDR2 SVGIG (reference sequence). V was trimmed by 5 bases and J by 11 bases, leaving 15 bases between them. The CDR3 covers 11 residues. For the CDR3, the DNA is TGTGCCTGGGGGGGTGGGGCCTCGGCTTTCTTT. This gives the protein CAWGGGASAFF.